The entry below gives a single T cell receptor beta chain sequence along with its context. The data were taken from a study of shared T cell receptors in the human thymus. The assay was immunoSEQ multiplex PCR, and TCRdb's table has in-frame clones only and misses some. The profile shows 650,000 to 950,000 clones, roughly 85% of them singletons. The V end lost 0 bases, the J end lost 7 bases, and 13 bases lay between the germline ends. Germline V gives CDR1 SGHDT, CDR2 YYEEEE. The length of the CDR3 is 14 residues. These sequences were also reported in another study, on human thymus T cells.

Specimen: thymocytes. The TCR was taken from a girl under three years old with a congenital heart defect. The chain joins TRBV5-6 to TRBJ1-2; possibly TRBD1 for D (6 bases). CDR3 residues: CASSLVQGRAGYTF. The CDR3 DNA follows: TGTGCCAGCAGCTTGGTGCAGGGGCGGGCTGGCTACACCTTC. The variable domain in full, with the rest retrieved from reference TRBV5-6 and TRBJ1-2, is DAGVTQSPTHLIKTRGQQVTLRCSPKSGHDTVSWYQQALGQGPQFIFQYYEEEERQRGNFPDRFSGHQFPNYSSELNVNALLLGDSALYLCASSLVQGRAGYTFGSGTRLTVV.